This T cell receptor (beta chain) was recovered during a study of CD8 T cells in Susac syndrome. Concerning this clonotype: Its antigen is not identified.

Relapsing-remitting disease, either stable or active, was present in the multiple sclerosis controls, who were treatment-naive patients. Random hexamers served to reverse transcribe roughly 0.45 to 1 ug RNA. A multiplex approach, immunoSEQ multiplex PCR, amplified TCR beta CDR3 across 54 Vbeta and 13 Jbeta. MiXCR was run by TCRdb on the immunoSEQ multiplex PCR reads, yielding one entry per CDR3 protein. There are some 150,000 distinct CDR3 sequences in the sample; approximately 94% occur only once, and about 0.21% lies in the top ten. This CDR3 is 19 amino acids long. V was pared by 4 bases and J by 0 bases, with 22 bases between. Germline CDR1 LGHDT, CDR2 YNNKEL (reference sequence). General study findings and limits: The authors acknowledged that their TCR sequencing and HLA analysis involved a relatively small number of individuals.

The sequenced material came from CD8+ T cells from PBMCs. This receptor was obtained from a human donor with multiple sclerosis. V gene TRBV3-1 combines with J gene TRBJ2-1; D possibly uses TRBD1 or TRBD2 (5 bases each). The CDR3 here is CASSRPGPSLISSYNEQFF. In nucleotides, the CDR3 is TGTGCCAGCAGCCGCCCGGGACCTAGTTTGATCAGCTCCTACAATGAGCAGTTCTTC.